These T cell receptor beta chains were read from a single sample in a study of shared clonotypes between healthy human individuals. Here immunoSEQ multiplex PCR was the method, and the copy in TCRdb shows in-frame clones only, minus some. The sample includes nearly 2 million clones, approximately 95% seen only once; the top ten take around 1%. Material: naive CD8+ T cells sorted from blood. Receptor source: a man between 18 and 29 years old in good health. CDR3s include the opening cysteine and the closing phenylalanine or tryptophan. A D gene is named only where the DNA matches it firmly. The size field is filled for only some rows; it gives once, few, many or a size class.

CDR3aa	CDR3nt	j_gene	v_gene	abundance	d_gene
CASSKNSYEQYF	TGTGCCAGCAGCAAAAATTCCTACGAGCAGTACTTC	TRBJ2-7	TRBV27	-	-
CASSFSGDFPRDNEQFF	TGTGCCAGCAGCTTCTCTGGGGACTTCCCAAGGGACAATGAGCAGTTCTTC	TRBJ2-1	TRBV7-9	-	-
CASSRPGGNLNTEAFF	TGCGCCAGCAGTAGACCCGGGGGCAACTTGAACACTGAAGCTTTCTTT	TRBJ1-1	TRBV4-3	-	-
CASSDGPGQETQYF	TGTGCTAGCAGCGATGGTCCAGGACAAGAGACCCAGTACTTC	TRBJ2-5	TRBV7-7	-	-
CASSFPGFLGEQYF	TGTGCCAGCAGCTTCCCGGGGTTTCTTGGGGAGCAGTACTTC	TRBJ2-7	TRBV7-9	-	-
CASSYRGLNTEAFF	TGTGCCAGCAGTTACAGGGGATTGAACACTGAAGCTTTCTTT	TRBJ1-1	TRBV28	-	TRBD1
CASTPLIGSGELFF	TGTGCCAGCACCCCTTTGATAGGGTCCGGGGAGCTGTTTTTT	TRBJ2-2	TRBV6-5	-	-
CASSVGSGGIYNEQFF	TGTGCCAGCAGCGTAGGTAGCGGGGGGATTTACAATGAGCAGTTCTTC	TRBJ2-1	TRBV9	-	TRBD2
CASSDMGGFYEQYF	TGTGCCAGCAGTGATATGGGGGGGTTCTACGAGCAGTACTTC	TRBJ2-7	TRBV6-6	-	TRBD2
CAWSTNNEQFF	TGTGCCTGGAGTACGAACAATGAGCAGTTCTTC	TRBJ2-1	TRBV30	-	-
CSVVGGTGELFF	TGCAGCGTTGTCGGAGGCACCGGGGAGCTGTTTTTT	TRBJ2-2	TRBV29-1	-	-
CASSYTGGSYNSPLHF	TGTGCCAGCAGTTATACAGGGGGCTCCTATAATTCACCCCTCCACTTT	TRBJ1-6	TRBV27	-	TRBD1
CAISESTGRAEGYTF	TGTGCCATCAGTGAGTCTACAGGCAGGGCGGAAGGCTACACCTTC	TRBJ1-2	TRBV10-3	-	-
CASSLEARQETQYF	TGTGCCAGCAGCTTGGAGGCCAGACAAGAGACCCAGTACTTC	TRBJ2-5	TRBV5-4	-	-
CASTTRYSGGYNEQFF	TGTGCCAGCACTACAAGGTATAGCGGGGGGTACAATGAGCAGTTCTTC	TRBJ2-1	TRBV7-9	-	TRBD2
CASSAGVGRPNTEAFF	TGTGCCAGCAGCGCTGGGGTCGGCAGACCGAACACTGAAGCTTTCTTT	TRBJ1-1	TRBV9	-	-
CASSMSSGYEQYF	TGTGCCAGTAGTATGTCTAGCGGCTACGAGCAGTACTTC	TRBJ2-7	TRBV19	-	TRBD2
CASSVYGGQTDTQYF	TGTGCCAGCAGCGTCTACGGGGGCCAAACAGATACGCAGTATTTT	TRBJ2-3	TRBV9	-	-
CSVGVPGREEKLFF	TGCAGCGTTGGGGTCCCGGGTAGGGAGGAAAAACTGTTTTTT	TRBJ1-4	TRBV29-1	-	-
CASSTLGAGQPQHF	TGTGCCAGCAGTACGCTGGGGGCCGGACAGCCCCAGCATTTT	TRBJ1-5	TRBV6-5	-	-
CASSLGGSEAFF	TGTGCCAGCAGCTTGGGGGGATCCGAAGCTTTCTTT	TRBJ1-1	TRBV7-9	-	-
CASSLDSNEKLFF	TGTGCCAGCAGCTTAGACAGTAATGAAAAACTGTTTTTT	TRBJ1-4	TRBV13	once	-
CAISESGGQYF	TGTGCCATCAGTGAGAGTGGGGGGCAGTACTTC	TRBJ2-7	TRBV10-3	-	-
CASSLGLASNEQFF	TGTGCCAGCAGTTTGGGACTAGCATCCAATGAGCAGTTCTTC	TRBJ2-1	TRBV27	-	TRBD2
CASSWGQGAYGYTF	TGTGCCAGCAGTTGGGGACAGGGGGCTTATGGCTACACCTTC	TRBJ1-2	TRBV27	-	TRBD1
CASSTRTAGDTIYF	TGCGCCAGCAGCACTCGGACTGCGGGAGACACCATATATTTT	TRBJ1-3	TRBV4-1	once	-
CASSQGAGNQPQHF	TGTGCCAGCAGCCAAGGGGCGGGTAATCAGCCCCAGCATTTT	TRBJ1-5	TRBV14	-	-
CSVPPGASYGYTF	TGCAGCGTTCCCCCCGGAGCCTCCTATGGCTACACCTTC	TRBJ1-2	TRBV29-1	-	-
CASSLLTGTDTQYF	TGTGCCAGCAGCTTACTGACAGGCACAGATACGCAGTATTTT	TRBJ2-3	TRBV7-3	-	-
CASSEIEIYEQYF	TGTGCCAGCAGTGAGATAGAAATCTACGAGCAGTACTTC	TRBJ2-7	TRBV2	-	-
CASSGGGQGAVYGYTF	TGTGCCAGCAGCGGAGGAGGACAGGGGGCGGTCTATGGCTACACCTTC	TRBJ1-2	TRBV9	-	TRBD1
CATSRDLTGGTDTQYF	TGTGCCACCAGCAGAGATTTGACAGGGGGCACAGATACGCAGTATTTT	TRBJ2-3	TRBV15	-	TRBD1